This TCR beta chain emerged from a study of graft-versus-host responses after intestinal transplantation. Background on the study: Recipients had transplants, and these were multivisceral, liver-intestinal, or isolated intestinal. Study results and limitations: Some patients had graft-donor T cell macrochimerism, and their allografts showed high graft-versus-host to host-versus-graft clonal ratios. Early HvG declines after transplant were associated with peak circulating GvH clone levels.

The CDR3 has 16 residues. Per germline, CDR1 MNHEY and CDR2 SVGAGI. V was cut by 4 bases and J by 5 bases, with 17 bases left in between. Measured with immunoSEQ multiplex PCR; TCRdb has only the in-frame clones, and not every one. The sample shows around 50,000 clones, 70% to 85% of them seen only once. For this clone: The antigen is undetermined.

The chain recombines TRBV6-5 with TRBJ2-2; D call uncertain. Material: unstimulated CD4+ T cells sorted from spleen or lymph node cells, obtained before transplant. The receptor comes from a human donor who was the organ donor for an intestinal transplant. The DNA for the CDR3 is TGTGCCAGCAGTTTAATCCGGCCGACGAGGACCGGGGAGCTGTTTTTT. Translating it yields CASSLIRPTRTGELFF.